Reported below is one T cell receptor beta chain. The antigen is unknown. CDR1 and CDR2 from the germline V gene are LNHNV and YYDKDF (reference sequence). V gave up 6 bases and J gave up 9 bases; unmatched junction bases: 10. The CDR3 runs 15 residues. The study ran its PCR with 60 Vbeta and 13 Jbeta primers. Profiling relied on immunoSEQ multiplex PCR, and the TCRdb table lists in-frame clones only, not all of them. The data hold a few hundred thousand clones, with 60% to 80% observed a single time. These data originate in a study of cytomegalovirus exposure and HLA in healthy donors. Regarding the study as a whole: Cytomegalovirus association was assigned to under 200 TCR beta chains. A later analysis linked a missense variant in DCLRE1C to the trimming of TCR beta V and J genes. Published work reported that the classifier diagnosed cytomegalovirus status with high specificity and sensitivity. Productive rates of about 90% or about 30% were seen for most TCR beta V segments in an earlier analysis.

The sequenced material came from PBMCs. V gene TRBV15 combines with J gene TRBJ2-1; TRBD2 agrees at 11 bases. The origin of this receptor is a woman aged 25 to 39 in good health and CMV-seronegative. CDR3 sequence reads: CATRAPGLADLEQFF. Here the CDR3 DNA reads TGTGCCACCAGAGCACCGGGACTAGCGGATCTTGAGCAGTTCTTC. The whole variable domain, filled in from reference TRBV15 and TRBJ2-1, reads DAMVIQNPRYQVTQFGKPVTLSCSQTLNHNVMYWYQQKSSQAPKLLFHYYDKDFNNEADTPDNFQSRRPNTSFCFLDIRSPGLGDTAMYLCATRAPGLADLEQFFGPGTRLTVL.